This record covers a single T cell receptor beta chain. The antigen remains undetermined. The data belong to a study of CD8+CD57+ T cells in acquired aplastic anemia. Study details: Sorted CD4+ and CD8+ cells gave an average of 3.2 ug of DNA.

Regarding the study as a whole: Patients and controls turned out to have roughly 29 CD8+ CDR3 sequences in common.

In patients chosen for sequencing, flow cytometry had shown CD8+CD57+ cell expansion. Severe acquired aplastic anemia was diagnosed in all patients. Patients had undergone no therapy by the time their blood was sampled. Investigators profiled TCR beta VDJ and CDR3 from genomic DNA template. MiXCR was run by TCRdb on the reads, yielding one entry per CDR3 protein. Here the sample spans over 250,000 distinct CDR3 sequences, around three fifths being singletons. Sequenced input: sorted CD4+, CD8+, or CD8+CD57+ T cells (not recorded which) from PBMCs. This clonotype originated in a human donor with aplastic anemia.

The CDR3 reads CAIHVGSGGLRETQYF. The CDR3 nucleotides are TGTGCCATCCACGTGGGGAGCGGGGGGCTCCGAGAGACCCAGTACTTC. V usage is TRBV7-3 and J usage is TRBJ2-5, with 9 positions matching TRBD2. The CDR3 contains 16 residues. Germline trimming cut 10 bases from V and 4 bases from J; bases unmatched to any gene: 16. CDR1 and CDR2 (germline): SGHTA, FQGTGA.